These 29 T cell receptor beta chains were all obtained from the same sample, sequenced in a study of T cell responses to AZD1222 COVID-19 vaccine. The table came from immunoSEQ multiplex PCR; TCRdb's copy has only in-frame clones and leaves some out. This sample yields 150,000 or so clones, of which about nine tenths are seen a single time; approximately 3.9% belongs to the top ten. The sample consisted of peripheral blood, taken 28 days after the second AZD1222 dose. The receptors come from an adult who received the AZD1222 COVID-19 vaccine.

The V call is TRBV5-1, the J call TRBJ1-1; D is possibly TRBD1 (6 bases). V was cut by 5 bases and J by 2 bases, with 13 bases left in between. Germline loops: CDR1 SGHRS, CDR2 YFSETQ. The CDR3 consists of 14 residues. The CDR3 loop is CASSYGQINTEAFF. The CDR3 DNA follows: TGCGCCAGCAGTTACGGACAGATAAACACTGAAGCTTTCTTT.

The chain employs TRBV5-1 and TRBJ1-2, with D tentatively TRBD1 (5 bases). The CDR3 extends over 14 amino acids. Trimming left V 4 bases short and J 4 bases short, with 14 bases between. Looked up from germline, CDR1 is SGHRS and CDR2 is YFSETQ. In nucleotides, the CDR3 is TGCGCCAGCAGCCCGGACAAGGCAATCTATGGCTACACCTTC. Its translation: CASSPDKAIYGYTF.

The chain carries TRBV12-3 or TRBV12-4 and TRBJ2-3; D is unresolved. The CDR3 totals 13 residues. Between the trimmed V and J ends, which lost 7 bases and 2 bases, there was a span of 10 bases. The CDR3 loop reads CASTWVNTDTQYF. In nucleotides, the CDR3 is TGTGCCAGCACCTGGGTAAACACAGATACGCAGTATTTT.

CDR3 in amino acids: CASSRSFGRGETQYF. CDR3 nucleotide sequence: TGCGCCAGCAGTCGGTCCTTTGGACGGGGAGAGACCCAGTACTTC. The rearrangement links TRBV5-1 to TRBJ2-5; tentatively, D is TRBD2 (5 bases). The CDR3 is 15 amino acids. Germline-derived CDR1 and CDR2 are SGHRS and YFSETQ. Trimming pared 5 bases from V and 4 bases from J, leaving 18 bases between.

On this clone: This sample includes further DNA sequences coding for the same CDR3. The chain employs TRBV28 and TRBJ1-6, with TRBD1 matching 9 bases. The CDR3 spans 22 residues. Germline V gives CDR1 MDHEN, CDR2 SYDVKM. V shed 4 bases and J 0 bases; nucleotides not matched to a gene: 19. The CDR3 nucleotides are TGTGCCAGCAGTTCGATGAAATGGCCGGGACAGGGAGAGAGCTCCTATAATTCACCCCTCCACTTT. Translated: CASSSMKWPGQGESSYNSPLHF.

Note on this clone: Other nucleotide sequences in the sample specify the same CDR3. The chain combines TRBV5-1 with TRBJ1-5, with D possibly TRBD1 on 5 matching bases. The CDR3 sequence is 14 residues long. V was shortened by 0 bases and J by 2 bases, with 6 bases between the two germline ends. Germline loops: CDR1 SGHRS, CDR2 YFSETQ. The CDR3 loop reads CASSLEGGNQPQHF. The DNA of the CDR3 is TGCGCCAGCAGCTTGGAAGGGGGCAATCAGCCCCAGCATTTT.

The V and J genes are TRBV7-9 and TRBJ2-1, with 8 bases lining up with TRBD1. V dropped 5 bases and J dropped 4; count of bases not matched to a gene: 7. The length of the CDR3 is 15 residues. The germline CDR1 and CDR2 sequences are SEHNR and FQNEAQ (reference sequence). CDR3 loop: CASSPQGAQYNEQFF. The DNA for the CDR3 is TGTGCCAGCAGCCCGCAGGGGGCCCAATACAATGAGCAGTTCTTC.

The J gene is TRBJ2-1, the V gene TRBV23-1, with a weak D call TRBD1 (6 bases). TRBV23-1 belongs to the ORF category, with a function that is uncertain. The germline V and J ends were trimmed by 4 bases and 8 bases, with 21 bases remaining between them. There are 16 residues in the CDR3. The CDR3 protein is CASSPRTVLLPDEQFF. In nucleotides, the CDR3 is TGCGCCAGCAGTCCTCGGACAGTCCTTTTGCCCGATGAGCAGTTCTTC.

The chain has TRBV5-1 and TRBJ1-2, with 7 bases lining up with TRBD1. The CDR3 totals 13 residues. Germline-derived CDR1 and CDR2 are SGHRS and YFSETQ. The V segment lost 4 bases and the J segment 5 bases; nucleotides outside the gene matches: 5. The CDR3 DNA reads as TGCGCCAGCAGCCCCGACAGGGAATATGGCTACACCTTC. Translated: CASSPDREYGYTF.

The V gene is TRBV6-5, the J gene TRBJ1-1, with 7 bases aligning to TRBD1. V dropped 8 bases and J dropped 3; count of bases not matched to a gene: 9. CDR3 length equals 14 residues. In germline, CDR1 is MNHEY, CDR2 SVGAGI. The CDR3 here is CASRTSDRDTEAFF. For the CDR3, the DNA is TGTGCCAGCCGCACCTCCGACAGGGACACTGAAGCTTTCTTT.

The V call is TRBV21-1, the J call TRBJ2-2; the D call of TRBD2 is as the table states it, not checked on the DNA. TRBV21-1 is listed as a pseudogene. The CDR3 contains 17 residues. As DNA, the CDR3 is TGTGCCAGCAGCATGCGGGTGGCTAGCACGAACACCGGGGAGCTGTTTTTT. Its translation is CASSMRVASTNTGELFF.

The chain couples TRBV12-3 or TRBV12-4 to TRBJ2-7, with no clear D. This CDR3 is 11 amino acids long. Trimming cost V 3 bases and J 6 bases, with 6 bases left between them. The chain's CDR3 is CASSFPGEQYF. For the CDR3, the DNA is TGTGCCAGCAGTTTTCCCGGCGAGCAGTACTTC.

This rearrangement joins TRBV10-3 to TRBJ1-1, with D maybe TRBD1 (5 bases). With 6 bases removed from V and 0 bases from J, the gap between germline ends came to 8 bases. This CDR3 is 13 amino acids long. Germline CDR1 ENHRY, CDR2 SYGVKD. In DNA form, the CDR3 reads TGTGCCATCAGCGGGACTGTGAACACTGAAGCTTTCTTT. Its translation is CAISGTVNTEAFF.

The V and J genes are TRBV2 and TRBJ2-1; TRBD2 matches at 9 bases. V lost 8 bases and J lost 2; bases outside the gene matches: 4. This CDR3 region has 14 residues. Germline-derived CDR1 and CDR2 are SNHLY and FYNNEI. The DNA of the CDR3 is TGTGCCAGCCCGGCTAGCGGGACCTACAATGAGCAGTTCTTC. This gives the protein CASPASGTYNEQFF.

The chain couples TRBV9 to TRBJ2-3; D is perhaps TRBD2 (6 bases). CDR3 length equals 13 residues. Trimming shortened V by 3 bases and J by 3 bases, and 8 bases separated the two germline ends. The germline gives CDR1 SGDLS, CDR2 YYNGEE. The CDR3: CASSGAGTDTQYF. The DNA of the CDR3 is TGTGCCAGCAGCGGGGCGGGGACAGATACGCAGTATTTT.

As for this clone: Germline is not matched at one junction end, which may reflect a read error. The same CDR3 can be traced to other DNA sequences in this sample. The chain combines TRBV15 with TRBJ2-3, with a tentative D call TRBD1 (6 bases). Germline V gene data show CDR1 as LNHNV and CDR2 as YYDKDF (reference sequence). This CDR3 has 12 residues. The CDR3 DNA sequence: TGTGCCACCAGCAGACGGACAGATACGCAATATTTT. As protein: CATSRRTDTQYF.

The J gene is TRBJ1-1, the V gene TRBV12-3 or TRBV12-4, with a weak D call TRBD1 (6 bases). V dropped 7 bases and J dropped 4 bases, with 13 bases sitting between them. This CDR3 contains 13 residues. The CDR3 protein is CASNLRGSTEAFF. The CDR3 nucleotides are TGTGCCAGCAACTTGAGGGGGAGCACTGAAGCTTTCTTT.

The chain has TRBV5-5 and TRBJ2-7; TRBD1 matches at 7 bases. This CDR3 is built from 14 residues. Trimming at V came to 3 bases and at J to 2 bases, leaving 5 bases not matched to a gene. Germline-derived CDR1 and CDR2 are SGHKS and YYEKEE (reference sequence). CDR3 protein: CASSSGTVTYEQYF. The CDR3 DNA sequence: TGTGCCAGCAGCTCGGGGACAGTTACCTACGAGCAGTACTTC.

This sequence joins TRBV30 and TRBJ1-1, with a possible D match to TRBD1 (5 bases). Germline V CDR1 and CDR2: GTSNPN, SVGIG (reference sequence). Deletions cut 2 bases from V and 2 bases from J, with 12 bases between. CDR3 length: 14 amino acids. In DNA form, the CDR3 reads TGTGCCTGGAGTCTGGGACGAGGAAACACTGAAGCTTTCTTT. Translation: CAWSLGRGNTEAFF. Together with reference TRBV30 and TRBJ1-1, the CDR3 gives the full variable domain: SQTIHQWPATLVQPVGSPLSLECTVEGTSNPNLYWYRQAAGRGLQLLFYSVGIGQISSEVPQNLSASRPQDRQFILSSKKLLLSDSGFYLCAWSLGRGNTEAFFGQGTRLTVV.

The chain links TRBV29-1 to TRBJ2-1; TRBD1 is a possible D gene (6 bases). Germline V gives CDR1 SQVTM, CDR2 ANQGSEA. The CDR3 covers 15 residues. V was pared by 6 bases and J by 5 bases, with 20 bases between. CDR3 protein: CSVAISGQPDNEQFF. The DNA for the CDR3 is TGCAGCGTAGCTATAAGTGGACAGCCGGACAATGAGCAGTTCTTC.

This clone was observed a single time. This chain joins TRBV7-2 and TRBJ2-7; 11 nucleotides align to TRBD2. CDR3 size: 14 residues. Germline V gene data show CDR1 as SGHTA and CDR2 as FQGNSA. J lost 7 bases, V lost 5 bases, and 7 bases had no gene match. DNA of the CDR3: TGTGCCAGCAGCAGTAGCGGGGGGGCCGGGGAGCAGTACTTC. As protein: CASSSSGGAGEQYF.

This clone was seen once. The chain recombines TRBV19 with TRBJ2-1; the match to TRBD2 covers 11 bases. Trimming cost V 3 bases and J 5 bases; bases outside gene matches: 21. The CDR3 runs to 21 residues. Germline CDR1 LNHDA, CDR2 SQIVND (reference sequence). The CDR3 reads CASSIPRTGTSGSRADNEQFF. The CDR3 coding sequence is TGTGCCAGTAGTATTCCCAGAACCGGGACTAGCGGCAGTCGGGCCGACAATGAGCAGTTCTTC.

This chain joins TRBV19 and TRBJ1-3; a possible D gene is TRBD1 (6 bases). This CDR3 region has 18 residues. CDR1 and CDR2 (germline): LNHDA, SQIVND (reference sequence). The V end was cut by 1 base, the J end by 0 bases, with 16 bases between. Here the CDR3 reads CASSIGRTGGYSGNTIYF. Written as DNA, the CDR3 is TGTGCCAGTAGTATAGGCAGGACGGGGGGCTACTCTGGAAACACCATATATTTT.

The chain combines TRBV11-2 with TRBJ2-1, with D possibly TRBD1 on 6 matching bases. V lost 5 bases to trimming and J lost 0 bases, with 14 bases between them. CDR1 SGHAT and CDR2 FQNNGV come from the germline V gene. This CDR3 has 16 amino acids. This chain's CDR3 is CASSGLDSSSYNEQFF. The CDR3 DNA follows: TGTGCCAGCAGCGGACTGGACAGCAGCTCCTACAATGAGCAGTTCTTC.

The V and J genes are TRBV5-6 and TRBJ2-7; D gene uncertain. The CDR3 covers 13 residues. Germline values: CDR1 SGHDT, CDR2 YYEEEE. V lost 4 bases to trimming and J lost 4 bases, with 12 bases between them. CDR3 in amino acids: CASSPGRVYEQYF. The CDR3 coding sequence is TGTGCCAGCAGCCCCGGAAGGGTGTACGAGCAGTACTTC.

The rearrangement uses TRBV30 and TRBJ2-1, with TRBD1 matching 7 bases. The J segment lost 8 bases and the V segment lost 2 bases, leaving 12 bases of the junction unmatched. Germline lookup yields CDR1 GTSNPN and CDR2 SVGIG (reference sequence). The CDR3 consists of 15 residues. CDR3: CAWSYPTRGWDEQFF. CDR3 in DNA: TGTGCCTGGAGTTATCCCACCAGGGGGTGGGATGAGCAGTTCTTC. The full variable domain, its missing parts supplied by reference TRBV30 and TRBJ2-1, is SQTIHQWPATLVQPVGSPLSLECTVEGTSNPNLYWYRQAAGRGLQLLFYSVGIGQISSEVPQNLSASRPQDRQFILSSKKLLLSDSGFYLCAWSYPTRGWDEQFFGPGTRLTVL.

The chain couples TRBV4-2 to TRBJ1-1; 8 nucleotides align to TRBD1. After removal of 0 bases from V and 3 bases from J, the junction contained 12 bases not matched to a gene. This CDR3 region has 18 residues. CDR1 and CDR2 from the germline V gene are LGHNA and YNFKEQ. The CDR3 DNA is TGTGCCAGCAGCCAAGATGAGGCCAGGGGGCCCTTTGACACTGAAGCTTTCTTT. Translating gives CASSQDEARGPFDTEAFF.

V usage is TRBV25-1 and J usage is TRBJ2-7; D remains unclear. The V end was cut by 3 bases, the J end by 0 bases, with 3 bases between. The CDR3 extends over 12 amino acids. The germline gives CDR1 MGHDK, CDR2 SYGVNS. CDR3 loop: CASSDSSYEQYF. For the CDR3, the DNA is TGTGCCAGCAGTGACAGCTCCTACGAGCAGTACTTC.

This chain connects TRBV15 to TRBJ2-1, with 7 positions matching TRBD2. The CDR3 loop spans 15 amino acids. With 2 bases clipped from V and 5 bases from J, the junction kept 6 bases outside the gene matches. Germline V lookup: CDR1 LNHNV, CDR2 YYDKDF (reference sequence). The CDR3 DNA reads as TGTGCCACCAGCAGATGGGGGGGGGAGGACAATGAGCAGTTCTTC. Its translation is CATSRWGGEDNEQFF.